The T cell receptor (beta chain) described here comes from a study of blood T cell repertoires in COVID-19. The CDR3 has 17 residues. In germline, CDR1 is SGHTA, CDR2 FQGNSA. Trimming took 5 bases from V and 1 from J; bases not matched to a gene: 4. Only in-frame clones appear in the TCRdb table, and some are missing; sequencing was by immunoSEQ multiplex PCR. The sample has some 240,000 clones, about four fifths seen once. This chain connects TRBV7-2 to TRBJ2-6; 11 bases line up with TRBD2. The TCR comes from an elderly woman with COVID-19, enrolled during active disease. Material: peripheral blood. The CDR3 bases are TGTGCCAGCAGCGGTAGCGGGGGGGCATCTGGGGCCAACGTCCTGACTTTC. Translated: CASSGSGGASGANVLTF.